The 10 T cell receptor beta chains below come from one sample, sequenced in a study of blood T cell repertoires in COVID-19. The assay was immunoSEQ multiplex PCR, and TCRdb's table has in-frame clones only and misses some. The sample records 160,000 or so clones, over 70% being singletons. The sample comprised PBMCs or T cells enriched from blood (not recorded which). The receptors stem from a woman in her thirties or forties with acute COVID-19.

The rearrangement joins TRBV3-1 (or the pseudogene TRBV3-2) to TRBJ2-5; 11 nucleotides align to TRBD2. CDR3 length: 16 residues. Trimming removed 7 bases from V and 4 bases from J; junction bases left unmatched: 11. Germline V gene sequence: CDR1 LGHDT, CDR2 YNNKEL (reference sequence). The CDR3 DNA reads TGTGCCAGCAACCACGTAGCGGGAGGGCGTCCAGAGACCCAGTACTTC. It encodes CASNHVAGGRPETQYF.

This chain connects TRBV18 to TRBJ2-3; 7 bases are shared with TRBD1. The CDR3 covers 17 residues. Germline assignment: CDR1 KGHSH and CDR2 LQKENI. V lost 0 bases and J lost 3; bases outside the gene matches: 9. The CDR3 DNA is TGTGCCAGCTCACCACCAGTAGGGGGCCCCGAGACAGATACGCAGTATTTT. Translation: CASSPPVGGPETDTQYF.

V is TRBV11-2 and J is TRBJ2-1; a weak D match, TRBD2 (5 bases). Germline CDR1 is SGHAT and CDR2 is FQNNGV. This CDR3 has 15 amino acids. Trimming removed 5 bases at V and 0 bases at J, with 11 bases between. The chain's CDR3 is CASSHLRVSYNEQFF. The CDR3 bases are TGTGCCAGCAGCCACTTGCGGGTCTCCTACAATGAGCAGTTCTTC.

CDR3 loop: CASSLAQNTEAFF. The CDR3 DNA reads TGTGCCAGCAGCTTAGCACAGAACACTGAAGCTTTCTTT. The chain carries TRBV7-3 and TRBJ1-1; D ambiguous. The CDR3 contains 13 residues. Looked up from germline, CDR1 is SGHTA and CDR2 is FQGTGA. V was clipped by 2 bases and J by 1 base, with 5 bases between them. The full variable domain, with the rest looked up from reference TRBV7-3 and TRBJ1-1, is GAGVSQTPSNKVTEKGKYVELRCDPISGHTALYWYRQSLGQGPEFLIYFQGTGAADDSGLPNDRFFAVRPEGSVSTLKIQRTERGDSAVYLCASSLAQNTEAFFGQGTRLTVV.

This chain uses TRBV5-4 with TRBJ1-1; D uncertain. Germline assignment: CDR1 SGHNT and CDR2 YYREEE (reference sequence). The CDR3 covers 13 residues. V lost 4 bases to trimming and J lost 1 base, with 8 bases between them. The CDR3 protein is CASSANWNTEAFF. As DNA, the CDR3 is TGTGCCAGCAGCGCCAACTGGAACACTGAAGCTTTCTTT.

This sequence joins TRBV27 and TRBJ2-1; D possibly corresponds to TRBD1 (5 bases). V was pared by 4 bases and J by 3 bases, with 16 bases between. This CDR3 is 16 amino acids long. Germline CDR1 and CDR2: MNHEY and SMNVEV (reference sequence). CDR3 sequence: CASSSRVPEFYNEQFF. The CDR3 nucleotides read TGTGCCAGCAGTTCCAGGGTGCCTGAGTTCTACAATGAGCAGTTCTTC.

The sample holds a few counts of this clone. CDR3 DNA: TGTGCCACCAGCGCACGGGGTTCTGGAAACACCATATATTTT. Protein: CATSARGSGNTIYF. The V and J genes are TRBV15 and TRBJ1-3; D is undetermined. Trimming removed 5 bases from V and 1 base from J, with 9 bases in between. The germline V gene encodes CDR1 LNHNV and CDR2 YYDKDF (reference sequence). CDR3 size: 14 residues. Complete variable domain (other parts from reference TRBV15 and TRBJ1-3): DAMVIQNPRYQVTQFGKPVTLSCSQTLNHNVMYWYQQKSSQAPKLLFHYYDKDFNNEADTPDNFQSRRPNTSFCFLDIRSPGLGDTAMYLCATSARGSGNTIYFGEGSWLTVV.

The J gene is TRBJ2-1, the V gene TRBV15; D may be TRBD2 (6 bases). V was trimmed by 0 bases and J by 9 bases, leaving 18 bases between them. This CDR3 is built from 16 residues. Germline V gives CDR1 LNHNV, CDR2 YYDKDF (reference sequence). CDR3 bases: TGTGCCACCAGCAGAGAACCGGGAGCCCGGGGTAGTGAGCAGTTCTTC. It codes for CATSREPGARGSEQFF. Full variable domain (missing parts from reference TRBV15 and TRBJ2-1): DAMVIQNPRYQVTQFGKPVTLSCSQTLNHNVMYWYQQKSSQAPKLLFHYYDKDFNNEADTPDNFQSRRPNTSFCFLDIRSPGLGDTAMYLCATSREPGARGSEQFFGPGTRLTVL.

This chain connects TRBV2 to TRBJ2-2, with D unresolved. The V and J ends lost 6 bases and 0 bases respectively, with 14 bases between them. The CDR3 has 16 residues. CDR1 SNHLY and CDR2 FYNNEI come from the germline V gene. The CDR3 DNA is TGTGCCAGCAGCGACTCTTATCTACCGAACACCGGGGAGCTGTTTTTT. Its translation is CASSDSYLPNTGELFF.

The gene calls are TRBV9 and TRBJ1-2; possible D gene TRBD1, 5 bases. V lost 0 bases to trimming and J lost 4 bases, with 7 bases between them. Germline loops: CDR1 SGDLS, CDR2 YYNGEE. The CDR3 length is 13 residues. CDR3 protein: CASSVADSYGYTF. CDR3 nucleotide sequence: TGTGCCAGCAGCGTAGCAGACAGCTATGGCTACACCTTC. Supplemented by reference TRBV9 and TRBJ1-2, the full variable domain reads DSGVTQTPKHLITATGQRVTLRCSPRSGDLSVYWYQQSLDQGLQFLIQYYNGEERAKGNILERFSAQQFPDLHSELNLSSLELGDSALYFCASSVADSYGYTFGSGTRLTVV.